This T cell receptor (beta chain) stems from a study of blood T cells in healthy people across ages. Whole-study results and caveats: CMV status of donors was not determined, possibly confounding expanded clonotype changes. Measured against age, TCR beta diversity per million T cells decreased in a roughly linear manner. Using unsorted PBMCs precluded a conclusive naive versus antigen-experienced comparison.

PCR was performed a second time for roughly 7 to 11 cycles using a sample-barcoded 5' primer and a J-beta primer mix. TCRdb reanalysed the 5' RACE reads using MiXCR and keeps one entry per CDR3 protein. The table includes 1.5 million to 2 million distinct CDR3 sequences, 28% detected once. Details on this clonotype: Its antigen is unknown. This could be a read error, since a much larger clone is one nucleotide away.

Trimming pared 7 bases from V and 5 bases from J, leaving 14 bases between. The CDR3 is 13 residues long. Germline CDR1 SGHDN, CDR2 FVKESK. The V gene is TRBV14, the J gene TRBJ2-5; D remains unclear. The receptor was derived from a young woman in good health. The sample taken for sequencing was blood. The DNA for the CDR3 is TGTGCCAGCAACTCCCAGGTGGGGGAGACCCAGTACTTC. It codes for CASNSQVGETQYF.